This T cell receptor beta chain was sequenced in a study of shared clonotypes between healthy human individuals. General observations from the study: Depth was large, yet rarefaction showed that sorted-subset sequencing was incomplete. As a rule, naive subsets had a larger estimated richness than memory subsets.

Naive-designated CD8 cells lacked CD45RO, were positively enriched for CCR7, and omitted terminally differentiated effector memory CD45RA+ cells. Recent vaccinations or acute infections were absent in the healthy HIV-negative adult donors. V was clipped by 1 base and J by 3 bases, with 21 bases between them. The CDR3 consists of 19 residues. Germline V CDR1 and CDR2: SGHTA, FQGNSA. Data came from immunoSEQ multiplex PCR; TCRdb stores just in-frame clones and leaves some out. The table lists around 650,000 clones, approximately 96% of them singletons, with roughly 0.1% in the top ten. As for this clone: The antigen is not known.

The sequencing input was naive CD8+ T cells sorted from blood. This chain connects TRBV7-2 to TRBJ1-4, with D tentatively TRBD1 (5 bases). This receptor was taken from a woman in her twenties or thirties in good health. The CDR3 DNA reads TGTGCCAGCAGCTTAGTCCATGTTTTCGGAGGGGTGTCTAATGAAAAACTGTTTTTT. Residues: CASSLVHVFGGVSNEKLFF.